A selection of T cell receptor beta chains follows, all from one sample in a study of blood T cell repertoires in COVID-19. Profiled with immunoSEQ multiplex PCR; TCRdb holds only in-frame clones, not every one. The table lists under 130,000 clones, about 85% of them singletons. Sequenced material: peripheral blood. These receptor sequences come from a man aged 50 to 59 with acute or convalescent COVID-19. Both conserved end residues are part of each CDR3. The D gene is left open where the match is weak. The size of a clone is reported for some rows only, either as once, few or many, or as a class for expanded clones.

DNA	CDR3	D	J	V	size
TGCGCCAGCAGCCTAGCTGGTGTGGGTTTCGACGAGCAGTACTTC	CASSLAGVGFDEQYF	NA	TRBJ2-7	TRBV5-1	NA
TGTGCCAGCAGCAGGACAGGGGAAGACGAGCAGTACTTC	CASSRTGEDEQYF	TRBD1	TRBJ2-7	TRBV27	few
TGTGCCATCAGTGGGACTAGCGGGAGTTCGCACGGGGAGCTGTTTTTT	CAISGTSGSSHGELFF	TRBD2	TRBJ2-2	TRBV10-3	NA
TGTGCCAGTAGTGCCACGGGACTCTTGAACACTGAAGCTTTCTTT	CASSATGLLNTEAFF	NA	TRBJ1-1	TRBV19	NA
TGTGCCAGTAGTTCCCAGGCCGGGGGATACACTGAAGCTTTCTTT	CASSSQAGGYTEAFF	NA	TRBJ1-1	TRBV19	NA
TGTGCCAGCAGCAACGGGGGGAATCAGCCCCAGCATTTT	CASSNGGNQPQHF	NA	TRBJ1-5	TRBV12-3/TRBV12-4	NA
TGTGCCAGCAGCCCCCGGGACTGGGAGCAGTTCTTC	CASSPRDWEQFF	NA	TRBJ2-1	TRBV7-9	NA
TGTGCCAGCAGCTCTAGCGGGAGCCTTTACGAGCAGTACTTC	CASSSSGSLYEQYF	TRBD2	TRBJ2-7	TRBV28	NA
TGCGCCAGCAGCTTGGTCGACAATGAGCAGTTCTTC	CASSLVDNEQFF	NA	TRBJ2-1	TRBV5-1	NA
TGCGCCAGCGCCCGGGGACTAGCCCCATACACAGATACGCAGTATTTT	CASARGLAPYTDTQYF	TRBD2	TRBJ2-3	TRBV10-2	NA
TGTGCCAGCAGTGATGGACAGGGTCGGGAAAAACTGTTTTTT	CASSDGQGREKLFF	TRBD1	TRBJ1-4	TRBV25-1	NA
TGTGCCAGCAGCTCCCCACACCTGACAGGGGTGTCCTACAATGAGCAGTTCTTC	CASSSPHLTGVSYNEQFF	TRBD1	TRBJ2-1	TRBV11-3	NA
TGTGCCAGCAGTCCGCAGGGTTCGGGGGTATATGGCTACACCTTC	CASSPQGSGVYGYTF	NA	TRBJ1-2	TRBV6-1	NA
TGCGCCAGCAGCTTAACAGGGGTGAACACTGAAGCTTTCTTT	CASSLTGVNTEAFF	TRBD1	TRBJ1-1	TRBV5-1	NA
TGTGCCAGCACTTCCGGGACAGAGCAGTACTTC	CASTSGTEQYF	NA	TRBJ2-7	TRBV6-5	NA
TGTGCCAGCAGCTTATTCCCGGGACAGCCCTACGAGCAGTACTTC	CASSLFPGQPYEQYF	TRBD1	TRBJ2-7	TRBV7-3	NA
TGTGCCAGCAGTACAGGGCGCGGTGTCTATGGCTACACCTTC	CASSTGRGVYGYTF	NA	TRBJ1-2	TRBV6-1	NA
TGCAGCGTAGAGACCGGCGGCTACGAGCAGTACTTC	CSVETGGYEQYF	NA	TRBJ2-7	TRBV29-1	once
TGTGCCAGCAGTCAGGGGGCGCGAGGGGAGCTGTTTTTT	CASSQGARGELFF	TRBD1	TRBJ2-2	TRBV6-6	NA
TGTGCCAGCAGCTTAAACAGCCAAGAGACCCAGTACTTC	CASSLNSQETQYF	NA	TRBJ2-5	TRBV7-3	NA
TGTGCCAGCAGGGAGGGTCAGCCCCAGCATTTT	CASREGQPQHF	NA	TRBJ1-5	TRBV6-6	few
TGTGCCATCAGTGAGTCGCTTGGCGATACGCAGTATTTT	CAISESLGDTQYF	NA	TRBJ2-3	TRBV10-3	NA
TGTGCCAGTAGCCCCACTCGGGGGGCAACTAATGAAAAACTGTTTTTT	CASSPTRGATNEKLFF	NA	TRBJ1-4	TRBV19	few
TGTGCCAGCAGCGTCGGACCCTCAGGGTCGAACACTGAAGCTTTCTTT	CASSVGPSGSNTEAFF	NA	TRBJ1-1	TRBV9	NA
TGCGCCAGCAGCTTGGAGGGAAGGGCAGGGGACGATACGCAGTATTTT	CASSLEGRAGDDTQYF	NA	TRBJ2-3	TRBV5-1	NA
TGTGCCAGCAGCCCAAGTTTAGCGGGAGGTTATGATGAGCAGTTCTTC	CASSPSLAGGYDEQFF	TRBD2	TRBJ2-1	TRBV11-3	NA
TGTGCCAGCTCACGGACTAGCGGGGGCCTTGGTAACACCGGGGAGCTGTTTTTT	CASSRTSGGLGNTGELFF	TRBD2	TRBJ2-2	TRBV18	once
TGTGCCAGCACCCCCACCGGAGGCGGGTACGAGCAGTACTTC	CASTPTGGGYEQYF	NA	TRBJ2-7	TRBV6-5	NA
TGTGCCTGGAGGATTAGGGAGGAGACCCAGTACTTC	CAWRIREETQYF	NA	TRBJ2-5	TRBV30	NA
TGTGCCATCAGTGAGTCGGGAGGTGGGACCGGGGAGCTGTTTTTT	CAISESGGGTGELFF	NA	TRBJ2-2	TRBV10-3	NA
TGTGCCAGCTCTGCAGCGGGGGAAGCCTACGAGCAGTACTTC	CASSAAGEAYEQYF	TRBD2	TRBJ2-7	TRBV28	once
TGTGCCAGCAGCTTCACTAGCACTAGCCCAGATCAGCCCCAGCATTTT	CASSFTSTSPDQPQHF	NA	TRBJ1-5	TRBV21-1	NA
TGTGCCAGCAGAGCTTGGGACAGGGAGGACTATGGCTACACCTTC	CASRAWDREDYGYTF	TRBD1	TRBJ1-2	TRBV6-5	NA
TGTGCCAGCAGCATACGAATGACAGCGAGCCTCACTGAAGCTTTCTTT	CASSIRMTASLTEAFF	NA	TRBJ1-1	TRBV5-6	few
TGTGCCAGCAGCGAGAGGTTCAGCAAAACCACCGGGGAGCTGTTTTTT	CASSERFSKTTGELFF	NA	TRBJ2-2	TRBV9	NA
TGTGCCAGCAGTAAAAGGCAGGGGAACGGCTACACCTTC	CASSKRQGNGYTF	NA	TRBJ1-2	TRBV2	few